The source of this T cell receptor beta chain is a study of PD-L1 blockade in urothelial cancer. CDR1 MNHNS and CDR2 SASEGT come from the germline V gene. Trimming removed 1 base from V and 4 bases from J, with 13 bases in between. The CDR3 sequence is 15 residues long. Clones were sequenced by immunoSEQ multiplex PCR, and TCRdb holds only the in-frame ones, with some missing. The sample comprises approximately 41,000 clones, about 85% of which are singletons, and around 15% rests with the top ten. Described time point: pretreatment peripheral blood. Specimen: PBMCs, collected around atezolizumab (anti-PD-L1) treatment. This clonotype originated in a man older than 75 with urothelial cancer. The rearrangement uses TRBV6-1 and TRBJ1-2; D may be TRBD1 (6 bases). The CDR3 DNA follows: TGTGCCAGCAGTGAAGGAGGGGGTAGGAGCTATGGCTACACCTTC. Translating gives CASSEGGGRSYGYTF.